Listed here is a single T cell receptor (beta chain). Up to about 2 ug genomic DNA was used for TCRB CDR3 amplification. Amplification used 60 V beta primers and 13 J beta primers. Data came from immunoSEQ multiplex PCR; TCRdb stores just in-frame clones and leaves some out. The repertoire holds more than 75,000 clones, with around 83% as singletons. Germline-derived CDR1 and CDR2 are LNHDA and SQIVND (reference sequence). Trimming pared 5 bases from V and 6 bases from J, leaving 16 bases between. The CDR3 is 14 amino acids. These data are taken from a study of glioma-infiltrating T cells after dendritic cell vaccination. The wider study: The vaccine used monocyte-derived dendritic cells pulsed overnight with autologous tumor lysate.

Regarding time point: after dendritic cell vaccination, including at tumor progression/relapse. No glioblastoma patient carried an isocitrate dehydrogenase mutation. The TCR originated in a human donor with glioblastoma. The V gene is TRBV19, the J gene TRBJ1-2, with D possibly matching TRBD1 (6 bases). The sample here was blood, taken after dendritic cell vaccination. The CDR3 bases are TGTGCCAGTAGTCCCGGGGGGGGGCGGAATGGCTACACCTTC. Protein sequence: CASSPGGGRNGYTF.